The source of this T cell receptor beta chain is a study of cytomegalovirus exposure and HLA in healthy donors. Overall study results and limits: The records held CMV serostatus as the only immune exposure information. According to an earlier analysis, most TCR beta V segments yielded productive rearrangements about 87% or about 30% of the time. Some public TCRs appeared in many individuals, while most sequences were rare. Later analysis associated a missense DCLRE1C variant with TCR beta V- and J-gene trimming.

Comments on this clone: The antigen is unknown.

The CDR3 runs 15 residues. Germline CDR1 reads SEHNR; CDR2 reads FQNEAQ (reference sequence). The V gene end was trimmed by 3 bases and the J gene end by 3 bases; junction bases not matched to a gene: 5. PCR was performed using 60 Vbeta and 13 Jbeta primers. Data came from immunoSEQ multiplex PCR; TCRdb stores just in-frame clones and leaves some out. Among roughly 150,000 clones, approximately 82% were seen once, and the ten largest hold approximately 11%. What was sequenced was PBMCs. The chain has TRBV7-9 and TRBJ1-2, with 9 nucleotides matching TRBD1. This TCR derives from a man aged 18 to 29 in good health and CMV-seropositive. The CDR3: CASSFRDRVDYGYTF. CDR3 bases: TGTGCCAGCAGCTTCCGGGACAGGGTGGACTATGGCTACACCTTC.